One and the same sample provided the 7 T cell receptor beta chains below, sequenced in a study of T cells in Graves' hyperthyroidism and ophthalmopathy. Amplified regions were TCR beta CDR3 sequences from RNA transcripts. Primed by the HTBI set, a first-round RT-PCR was run on the TCR CDR3. TCRdb reprocessed the multiplex PCR reads with MiXCR, giving one entry per CDR3 protein. The sample yields roughly 300,000 distinct CDR3 sequences, around a sixth seen once. The specimen was blood. These receptors all come from a woman between 45 and 65 years old with Graves' hyperthyroidism.

V usage is TRBV12-3 or TRBV12-4 and J usage is TRBJ2-3, with a possible D match to TRBD1 (7 bases). The V gene lost 5 bases and the J gene lost 6 bases, with 18 bases spanning the gap. The CDR3 is made up of 15 amino acids. The CDR3 nucleotides read TGTGCCAGCAGTCCCTCGGGCAGGGGGGTGGATACGCAGTATTTT. Translated: CASSPSGRGVDTQYF.

This chain links TRBV10-3 with TRBJ2-3, with 8 bases that match TRBD2. Germline-derived CDR1 and CDR2 are ENHRY and SYGVKD. The CDR3 has 16 amino acids. The V segment lost 1 base and the J segment 8 bases; nucleotides outside the gene matches: 11. CDR3 residues: CAISELGAGDRSTQYF. DNA for the CDR3: TGTGCCATCAGTGAGTTAGGAGCGGGGGACCGGAGTACGCAGTATTTT.

This clonotype was recorded many times. This chain connects TRBV28 to TRBJ2-7, with D unclear. Germline loops: CDR1 MDHEN, CDR2 SYDVKM. This CDR3 comprises 12 residues. V lost 4 bases and J lost 3, with 7 bases in between. CDR3 residues: CASSSRVYEQYF. The CDR3 DNA reads as TGTGCCAGCAGTTCTAGAGTCTACGAGCAGTACTTC.

This chain links TRBV4-1 with TRBJ1-2, with 9 bases matching TRBD1. The CDR3 has 14 residues. Germline CDR1 reads MGHRA; CDR2 reads YSYEKL. With V trimmed by 5 bases and J by 3 bases, 4 bases remained unmatched. This chain's CDR3 is CASSDRGIDYGYTF. As DNA, the CDR3 is TGCGCCAGCAGCGACAGGGGGATAGACTATGGCTACACCTTC.

The genes are TRBV2 and TRBJ2-7; 8 bases match TRBD1. V shed 3 bases, J shed 7 bases, and the junction held 8 bases outside the gene matches. The length of the CDR3 is 14 residues. CDR1 is SNHLY, CDR2 FYNNEI, per germline. CDR3: CASSEWDRFWEQYV. As DNA, the CDR3 is TGTGCCAGCAGTGAGTGGGACAGGTTTTGGGAGCAGTACGTC.

This rearrangement joins TRBV10-3 to TRBJ2-2; D call uncertain. Germline CDR1 and CDR2: ENHRY and SYGVKD. The CDR3 is made up of 14 amino acids. The germline V and J ends were trimmed by 3 bases and 6 bases, with 11 bases remaining between them. CDR3 amino acids: CAISDQVGAGELFF. DNA for the CDR3: TGTGCCATCAGTGATCAAGTAGGCGCCGGGGAGCTGTTTTTT.

This clonotype was observed a handful of times. The CDR3 nucleotides are TGTGCCAGCAGTCGGGACAGGGTTGACACCATATATTTT. Amino acid sequence: CASSRDRVDTIYF. The rearrangement uses TRBV6-1 and TRBJ1-3, with 9 bases lining up with TRBD1. The CDR3 runs 13 residues. Trimming cost V 5 bases and J 8 bases; bases outside gene matches: 4. Per the germline V gene, CDR1 is MNHNS and CDR2 is SASEGT.